The entry below describes one T cell receptor beta chain. What it binds is not known. TCRdb keeps only in-frame clones here, not all; method: immunoSEQ multiplex PCR. The sample includes some 31,000 clones, about 90% of them seen just once. Germline V CDR1 and CDR2: SEHNR, FQNEAQ (reference sequence). The V and J ends lost 3 bases and 3 bases respectively, with 11 bases between them. This CDR3 spans 14 amino acids. The sample belongs to a study of OX40 agonist ivuxolimab in advanced cancers. Study as a whole: Of the participants, 40% to 50% had some prior anti-PD-1, anti-PD-L1 or anti-CTLA-4 therapy, which was allowed. Broader study findings: Normalized T-cell clonal expansion was also low in some nonresponders. CD4+ and CD8+ blood T cells expanded clonally by week 6 at 0.1 to 3.0 mg/kg.

The input for sequencing was CD4+ or CD8+ T cells sorted from blood, taken in a trial of the OX40 agonist ivuxolimab. The receptor was isolated from an adult with an advanced solid tumor such as melanoma, head and neck, liver or kidney cancer. The chain employs TRBV7-9 and TRBJ2-5, with a weak D call TRBD1 (6 bases). The CDR3 region is CASSLMTGEETQYF. CDR3 DNA sequence: TGTGCCAGCAGCTTGATGACAGGAGAAGAGACCCAGTACTTC.